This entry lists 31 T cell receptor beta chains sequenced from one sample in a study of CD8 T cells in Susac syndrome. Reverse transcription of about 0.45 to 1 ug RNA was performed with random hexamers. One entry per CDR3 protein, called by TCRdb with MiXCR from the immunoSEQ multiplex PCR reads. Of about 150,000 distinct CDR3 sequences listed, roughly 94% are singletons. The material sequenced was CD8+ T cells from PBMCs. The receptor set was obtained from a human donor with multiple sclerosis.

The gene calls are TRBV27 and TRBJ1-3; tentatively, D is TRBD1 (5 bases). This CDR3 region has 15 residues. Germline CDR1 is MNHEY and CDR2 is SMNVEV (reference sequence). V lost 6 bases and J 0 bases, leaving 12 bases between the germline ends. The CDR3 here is CASRPGRSSGNTIYF. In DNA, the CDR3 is TGTGCCAGCAGGCCGGGACGGAGCTCTGGAAACACCATATATTTT.

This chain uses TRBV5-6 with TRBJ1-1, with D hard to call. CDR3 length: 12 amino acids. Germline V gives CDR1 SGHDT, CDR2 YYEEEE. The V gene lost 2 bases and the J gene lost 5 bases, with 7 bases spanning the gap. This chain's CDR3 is CASSLVGTEAFF. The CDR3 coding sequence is TGTGCCAGCAGCTTAGTGGGTACTGAAGCTTTCTTT. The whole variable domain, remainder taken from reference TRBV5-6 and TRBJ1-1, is DAGVTQSPTHLIKTRGQQVTLRCSPKSGHDTVSWYQQALGQGPQFIFQYYEEEERQRGNFPDRFSGHQFPNYSSELNVNALLLGDSALYLCASSLVGTEAFFGQGTRLTVV.

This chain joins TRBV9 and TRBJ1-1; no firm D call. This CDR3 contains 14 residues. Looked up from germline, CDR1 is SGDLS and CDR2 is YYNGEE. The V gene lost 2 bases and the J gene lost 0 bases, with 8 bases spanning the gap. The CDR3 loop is CASSVSVVNTEAFF. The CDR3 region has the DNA TGTGCCAGCAGCGTTTCAGTAGTGAACACTGAAGCTTTCTTT.

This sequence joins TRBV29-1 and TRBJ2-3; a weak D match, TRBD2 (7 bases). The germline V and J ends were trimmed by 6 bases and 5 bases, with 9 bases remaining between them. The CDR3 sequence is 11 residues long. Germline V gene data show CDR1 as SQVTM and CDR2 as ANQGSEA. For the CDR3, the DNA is TGCAGCGTAGGGGGGGGAGATACGCAGTATTTT. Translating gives CSVGGGDTQYF.

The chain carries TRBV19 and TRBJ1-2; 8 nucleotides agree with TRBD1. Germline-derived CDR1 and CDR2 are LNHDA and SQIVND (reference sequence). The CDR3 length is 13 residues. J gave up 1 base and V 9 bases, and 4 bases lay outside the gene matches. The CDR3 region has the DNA TGTGCCAGCGACAGGGGAGATAACTATGGCTACACCTTC. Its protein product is CASDRGDNYGYTF. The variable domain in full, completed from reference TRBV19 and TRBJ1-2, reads DGGITQSPKYLFRKEGQNVTLSCEQNLNHDAMYWYRQDPGQGLRLIYYSQIVNDFQKGDIAEGYSVSREKKESFPLTVTSAQKNPTAFYLCASDRGDNYGYTFGSGTRLTVV.

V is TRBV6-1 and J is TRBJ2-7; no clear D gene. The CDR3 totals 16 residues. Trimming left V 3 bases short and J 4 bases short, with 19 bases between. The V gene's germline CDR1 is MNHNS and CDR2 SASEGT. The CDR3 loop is CASSDPPQDAEYEQYF. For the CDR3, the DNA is TGTGCCAGCAGTGACCCCCCCCAGGATGCTGAATACGAGCAGTACTTC.

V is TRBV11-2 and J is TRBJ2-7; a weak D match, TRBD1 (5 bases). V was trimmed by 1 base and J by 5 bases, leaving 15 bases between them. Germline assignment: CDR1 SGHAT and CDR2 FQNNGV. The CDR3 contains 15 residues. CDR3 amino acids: CASSLGMGGADEQYF. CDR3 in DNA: TGTGCCAGCAGCTTAGGGATGGGTGGGGCGGACGAGCAGTACTTC.

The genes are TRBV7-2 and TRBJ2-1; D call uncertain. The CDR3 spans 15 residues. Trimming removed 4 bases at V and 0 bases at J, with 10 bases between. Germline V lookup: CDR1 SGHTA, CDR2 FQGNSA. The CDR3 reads CASSSFTYSYNEQFF. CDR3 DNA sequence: TGTGCCAGCAGCTCCTTTACTTACTCCTACAATGAGCAGTTCTTC.

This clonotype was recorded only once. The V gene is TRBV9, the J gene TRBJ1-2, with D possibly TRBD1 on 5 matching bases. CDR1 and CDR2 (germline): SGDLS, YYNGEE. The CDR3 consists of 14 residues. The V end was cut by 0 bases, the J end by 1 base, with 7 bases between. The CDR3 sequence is CASSVGGNNYGYTF. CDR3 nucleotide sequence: TGTGCCAGCAGCGTAGGGGGCAATAACTATGGCTACACCTTC.

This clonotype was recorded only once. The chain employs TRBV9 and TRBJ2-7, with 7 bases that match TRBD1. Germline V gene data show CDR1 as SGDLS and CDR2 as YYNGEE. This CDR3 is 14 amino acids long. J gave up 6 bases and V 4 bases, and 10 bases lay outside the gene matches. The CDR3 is CASSSRTGVSEQYF. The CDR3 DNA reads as TGTGCCAGCAGCTCGCGGACAGGCGTCTCCGAGCAGTACTTC.

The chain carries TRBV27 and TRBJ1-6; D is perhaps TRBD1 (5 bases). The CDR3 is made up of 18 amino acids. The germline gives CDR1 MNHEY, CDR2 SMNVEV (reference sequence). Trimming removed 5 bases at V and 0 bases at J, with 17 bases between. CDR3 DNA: TGTGCCAGCAGTCCAGGGAGAACCCCCGGCTCCTATAATTCACCCCTCCACTTT. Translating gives CASSPGRTPGSYNSPLHF.

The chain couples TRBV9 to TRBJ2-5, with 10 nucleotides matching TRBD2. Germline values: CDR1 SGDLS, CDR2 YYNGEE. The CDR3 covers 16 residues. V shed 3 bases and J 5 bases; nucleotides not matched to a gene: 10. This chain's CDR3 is CASSAQSGGASETQYF. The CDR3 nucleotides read TGTGCCAGCAGCGCCCAAAGCGGGGGGGCCAGCGAGACCCAGTACTTC.

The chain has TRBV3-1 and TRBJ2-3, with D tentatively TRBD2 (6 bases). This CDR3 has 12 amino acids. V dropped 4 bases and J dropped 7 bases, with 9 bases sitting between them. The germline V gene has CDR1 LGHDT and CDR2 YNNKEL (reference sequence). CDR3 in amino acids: CASSPGGYTQYF. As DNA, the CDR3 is TGTGCCAGCAGCCCCGGAGGGTATACGCAGTATTTT.

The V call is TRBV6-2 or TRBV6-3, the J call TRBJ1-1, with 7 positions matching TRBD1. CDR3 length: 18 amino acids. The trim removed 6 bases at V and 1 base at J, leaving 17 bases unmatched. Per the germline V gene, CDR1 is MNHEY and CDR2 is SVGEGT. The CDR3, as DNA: TGTGCCAGCAGCCCACGATGGGACAGCGAGTCTTGGAACACTGAAGCTTTCTTT. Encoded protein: CASSPRWDSESWNTEAFF.

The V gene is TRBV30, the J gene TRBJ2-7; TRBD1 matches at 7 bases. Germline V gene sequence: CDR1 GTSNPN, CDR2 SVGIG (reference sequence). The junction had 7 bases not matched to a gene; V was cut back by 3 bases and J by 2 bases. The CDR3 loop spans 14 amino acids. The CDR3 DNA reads TGTGCCTGGAGAGGGAGACAGGGTGCCTACGAGCAGTACTTC. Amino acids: CAWRGRQGAYEQYF.

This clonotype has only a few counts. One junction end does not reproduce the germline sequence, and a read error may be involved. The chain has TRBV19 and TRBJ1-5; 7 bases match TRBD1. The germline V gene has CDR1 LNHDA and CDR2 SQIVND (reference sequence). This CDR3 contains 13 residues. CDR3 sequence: CASSSTGNQPQHF. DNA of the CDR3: TGTGCCAGTAGTTCGACAGGGAATCAGCCCCAACATTTT.

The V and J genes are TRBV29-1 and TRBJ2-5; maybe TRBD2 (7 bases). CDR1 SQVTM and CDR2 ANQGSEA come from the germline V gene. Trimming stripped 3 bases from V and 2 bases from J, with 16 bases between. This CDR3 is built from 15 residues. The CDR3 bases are TGCAGCGTTGACCGGGGGGCTGGGGGACAAGAGACCCAGTACTTC. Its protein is CSVDRGAGGQETQYF.

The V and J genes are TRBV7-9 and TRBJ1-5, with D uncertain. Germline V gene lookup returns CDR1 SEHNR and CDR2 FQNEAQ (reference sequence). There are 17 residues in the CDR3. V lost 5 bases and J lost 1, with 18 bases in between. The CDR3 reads CASSPPIGSVSNQPQHF. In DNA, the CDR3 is TGTGCCAGCAGCCCACCGATCGGCAGTGTAAGCAATCAGCCCCAGCATTTT.

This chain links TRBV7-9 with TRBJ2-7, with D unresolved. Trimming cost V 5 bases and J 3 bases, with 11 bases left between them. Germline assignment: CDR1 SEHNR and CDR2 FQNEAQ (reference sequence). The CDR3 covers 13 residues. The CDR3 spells CASSPPQHYEQYF. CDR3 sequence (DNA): TGTGCCAGCAGCCCACCCCAGCACTACGAGCAGTACTTC.

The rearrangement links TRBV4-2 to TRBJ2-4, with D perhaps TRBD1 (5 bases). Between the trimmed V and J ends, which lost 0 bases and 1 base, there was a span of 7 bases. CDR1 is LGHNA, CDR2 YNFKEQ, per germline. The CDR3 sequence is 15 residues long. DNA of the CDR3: TGTGCCAGCAGCCAAGAGGGGCAGGCCAAAAACATTCAGTACTTC. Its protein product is CASSQEGQAKNIQYF.

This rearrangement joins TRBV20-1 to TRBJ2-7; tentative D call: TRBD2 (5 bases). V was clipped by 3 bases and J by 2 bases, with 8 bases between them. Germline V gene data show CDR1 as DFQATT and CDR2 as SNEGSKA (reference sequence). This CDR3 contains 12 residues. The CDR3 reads CSARLRAYEQYF. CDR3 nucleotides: TGCAGTGCTAGGTTGAGGGCCTACGAGCAGTACTTC.

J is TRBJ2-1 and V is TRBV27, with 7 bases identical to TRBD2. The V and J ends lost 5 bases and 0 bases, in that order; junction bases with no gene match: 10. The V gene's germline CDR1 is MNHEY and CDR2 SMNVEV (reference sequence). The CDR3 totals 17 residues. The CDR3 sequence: CASSPLIAGLSYNEQFF. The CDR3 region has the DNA TGTGCCAGCAGTCCGCTCATAGCGGGCCTCTCCTACAATGAGCAGTTCTTC.

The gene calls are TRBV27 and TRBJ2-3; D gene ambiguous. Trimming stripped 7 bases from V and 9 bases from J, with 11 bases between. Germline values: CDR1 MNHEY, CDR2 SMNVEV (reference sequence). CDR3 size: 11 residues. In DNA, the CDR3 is TGTGCCAGCATCGGACCTAAAACGCAGTATTTT. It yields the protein CASIGPKTQYF.

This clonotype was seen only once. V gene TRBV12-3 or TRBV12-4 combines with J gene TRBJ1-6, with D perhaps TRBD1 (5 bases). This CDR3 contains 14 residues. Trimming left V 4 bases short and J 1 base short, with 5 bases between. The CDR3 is CASSWGSYNSPLHF. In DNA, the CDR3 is TGTGCCAGCAGTTGGGGGTCCTATAATTCACCCCTCCACTTT.

The CDR3 spells CASSLPRETQYF. The CDR3 nucleotides read TGCGCCAGCAGCTTGCCTAGAGAGACCCAGTACTTC. The chain employs TRBV5-1 and TRBJ2-5; no definite D call. Germline-derived CDR1 and CDR2 are SGHRS and YFSETQ. The ends were cut back, 1 base at V and 4 bases at J, with 5 bases in the middle. The CDR3 is 12 residues long. Full variable domain (missing parts from reference TRBV5-1 and TRBJ2-5): KAGVTQTPRYLIKTRGQQVTLSCSPISGHRSVSWYQQTPGQGLQFLFEYFSETQRNKGNFPGRFSGRQFSNSRSEMNVSTLELGDSALYLCASSLPRETQYFGPGTRLLVL.

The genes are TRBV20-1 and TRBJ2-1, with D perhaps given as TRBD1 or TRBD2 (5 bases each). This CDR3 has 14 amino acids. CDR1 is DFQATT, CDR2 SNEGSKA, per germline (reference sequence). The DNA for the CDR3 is TGCAATGAAATGGAACGGGGACCCTATGAGGAGCAGTTCTTC. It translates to CNEMERGPYEEQFF.

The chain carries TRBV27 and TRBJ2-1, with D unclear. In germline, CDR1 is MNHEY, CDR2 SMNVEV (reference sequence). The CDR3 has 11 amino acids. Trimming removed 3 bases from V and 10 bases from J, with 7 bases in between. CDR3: CASSLVGEQFF. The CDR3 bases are TGTGCCAGCAGTTTGGTAGGGGAGCAGTTCTTC.

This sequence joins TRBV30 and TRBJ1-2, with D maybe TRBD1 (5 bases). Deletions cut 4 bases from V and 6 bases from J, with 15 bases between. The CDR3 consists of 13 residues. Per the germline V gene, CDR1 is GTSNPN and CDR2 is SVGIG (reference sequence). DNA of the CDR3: TGTGCCTGGATAGTACAGGCTCCCGATGGCTACACCTTC. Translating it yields CAWIVQAPDGYTF.

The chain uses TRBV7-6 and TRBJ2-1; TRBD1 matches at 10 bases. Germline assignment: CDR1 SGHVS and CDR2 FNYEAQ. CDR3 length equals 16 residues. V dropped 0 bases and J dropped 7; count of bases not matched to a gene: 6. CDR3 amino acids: CASSLARDRGYNEQFF. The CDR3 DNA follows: TGTGCCAGCAGCTTAGCGAGGGACAGGGGATATAATGAGCAGTTCTTC. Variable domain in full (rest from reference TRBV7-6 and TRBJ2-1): GAGVSQSPRYKVTKRGQDVALRCDPISGHVSLYWYRQALGQGPEFLTYFNYEAQQDKSGLPNDRFSAERPEGSISTLTIQRTEQRDSAMYRCASSLARDRGYNEQFFGPGTRLTVL.

The CDR3 DNA reads TGCAGCGTTGTAGCCAGGGACGGCTACACCTTC. Protein: CSVVARDGYTF. The chain links TRBV29-1 to TRBJ1-2; maybe TRBD1 (5 bases). V lost 4 bases and J 8 bases, leaving 11 bases between the germline ends. CDR3 length: 11 amino acids. CDR1 SQVTM and CDR2 ANQGSEA come from the germline V gene. Using reference TRBV29-1 and TRBJ1-2 for the parts outside the CDR3, the full variable domain is SAVISQKPSRDICQRGTSLTIQCQVDSQVTMMFWYRQQPGQSLTLIATANQGSEATYESGFVIDKFPISRPNLTFSTLTVSNMSPEDSSIYLCSVVARDGYTFGSGTRLTVV.

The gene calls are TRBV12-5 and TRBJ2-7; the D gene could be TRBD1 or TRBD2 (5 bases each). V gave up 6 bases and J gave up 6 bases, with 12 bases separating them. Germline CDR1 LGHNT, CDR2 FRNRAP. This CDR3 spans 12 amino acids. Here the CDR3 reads CASGPGTFEQYF. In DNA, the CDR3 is TGTGCTAGTGGCCCTGGGACGTTCGAGCAGTACTTC.